These 10 T cell receptor beta chains were all obtained from the same sample, sequenced in a study of T cells in Graves' hyperthyroidism and ophthalmopathy. Amplified TCR beta CDR3 regions derived from RNA transcripts. Carried out on the TCR CDR3, a first-round RT-PCR used the HTBI primer set. TCRdb redid the calling of the multiplex PCR reads with MiXCR, one entry per CDR3 protein. The sample holds 200,000 to 250,000 distinct CDR3 sequences; approximately 25% are singletons and the top ten take approximately 35%. Sample: blood. These receptors were collected from a woman aged 40 to 50 with Graves' ophthalmopathy.

This clonotype was observed at least ten times. This chain links TRBV30 with TRBJ2-7; 8 bases agree with TRBD2. The CDR3 loop spans 12 amino acids. Germline V gene data show CDR1 as GTSNPN and CDR2 as SVGIG (reference sequence). The trim removed 3 bases at V and 5 bases at J, leaving 3 bases unmatched. CDR3 nucleotide sequence: TGTGCCTGGAGCCGGGGGGGGAACGAGCAGTACTTC. This sequence encodes CAWSRGGNEQYF.

This chain connects TRBV10-3 to TRBJ2-7; D not resolved. The V and J ends lost 0 bases and 5 bases respectively, with 14 bases between them. From germline, CDR1 is ENHRY and CDR2 SYGVKD. The length of the CDR3 is 15 residues. The CDR3 here is CAISESTLIGDEQYF. DNA for the CDR3: TGTGCCATCAGTGAGTCGACCCTCATAGGTGACGAGCAGTACTTC.

This clonotype was picked up many times. V and J are TRBV20-1 and TRBJ2-5, with no clear D. This CDR3 has 11 residues. V lost 6 bases and J lost 5, with 10 bases in between. Germline V CDR1 and CDR2: DFQATT, SNEGSKA (reference sequence). CDR3 region: CSAGGRETQYF. The DNA for the CDR3 is TGCAGTGCGGGTGGGCGGGAGACCCAGTACTTC.

This clonotype was detected many times. This chain uses TRBV25-1 with TRBJ2-7; D unclear. Between the trimmed V and J ends, which lost 8 bases and 0 bases, there was a span of 17 bases. Germline V lookup: CDR1 MGHDK, CDR2 SYGVNS. The CDR3 consists of 15 residues. CDR3: CASAQTRLSSYEQYF. The CDR3 nucleotides are TGTGCCAGCGCCCAAACGAGGCTGAGCTCCTACGAGCAGTACTTC.

The table lists this clonotype with many counts. This chain links TRBV12-3 or TRBV12-4 with TRBJ1-2; 9 nucleotides match TRBD1. The V and J ends lost 4 bases and 13 bases, in that order; junction bases with no gene match: 13. The CDR3 runs to 14 residues. CDR3 protein: CASSWDAGTGPLTF. CDR3 bases: TGTGCCAGCAGTTGGGACGCCGGGACAGGGCCCCTCACCTTC.

This clonotype was seen repeatedly, ten times or more. The V call is TRBV6-5, the J call TRBJ2-5; D uncertain. The germline CDR1 and CDR2 sequences are MNHEY and SVGAGI. The CDR3 has 13 residues. V dropped 7 bases and J dropped 2 bases, with 11 bases sitting between them. The CDR3 DNA sequence: TGTGCCAGCACGGCCACAGTACAAGAGACCCAGTACTTC. Translating gives CASTATVQETQYF.

A word on this clonotype: A much larger clone lies one base from this, so it may be a read error. V gene TRBV30 combines with J gene TRBJ1-2; D is possibly TRBD1 (5 bases). Trimming pared 8 bases from V and 9 bases from J, leaving 13 bases between. CDR3 size: 10 residues. Germline-derived CDR1 and CDR2 are GTSNPN and SVGIG (reference sequence). CDR3 sequence (DNA): TGTGCCCGGTCGGGACTTCGCTACACCTTC. Its protein product is CARSGLRYTF.

The chain links TRBV5-1 to TRBJ2-2; D unclear. CDR3 length: 15 amino acids. The ends were cut back, 0 bases at V and 1 base at J, with 7 bases in the middle. Per the germline V gene, CDR1 is SGHRS and CDR2 is YFSETQ. CDR3 nucleotide sequence: TGCGCCAGCAGCTTGGCCCCAGAGAACACCGGGGAGCTGTTTTTT. Protein: CASSLAPENTGELFF. Full variable domain (missing parts from reference TRBV5-1 and TRBJ2-2): KAGVTQTPRYLIKTRGQQVTLSCSPISGHRSVSWYQQTPGQGLQFLFEYFSETQRNKGNFPGRFSGRQFSNSRSEMNVSTLELGDSALYLCASSLAPENTGELFFGEGSRLTVL.

There are many counts of this clonotype. The V and J genes are TRBV7-9 and TRBJ2-5; 8 positions match TRBD1. Germline V CDR1 and CDR2: SEHNR, FQNEAQ (reference sequence). J gave up 4 bases and V 5 bases, and 9 bases lay outside the gene matches. The CDR3 is made up of 15 amino acids. DNA of the CDR3: TGTGCCAGCAGCACAAGGGACAGGACTACAGAGACCCAGTACTTC. Translation: CASSTRDRTTETQYF.

The table lists this clonotype with many counts. The chain carries TRBV20-1 and TRBJ2-4; TRBD1 might be the D (5 bases). V lost 4 bases, J lost 0 bases, and 10 bases lay in between. This CDR3 spans 14 amino acids. CDR1 is DFQATT, CDR2 SNEGSKA, per germline (reference sequence). The CDR3 DNA follows: TGCAGTGCTACCCAAGGGGAAGCCAAAAACATTCAGTACTTC. Its translation: CSATQGEAKNIQYF.